Below, 28 T cell receptor beta chains from the same sample are listed, as sequenced in a study of long-term antiretroviral therapy in people with HIV. Runs used v3.0 of the immunoSEQ assay and were done at survey level. Libraries were prepared by immunoSEQ multiplex PCR; TCRdb keeps only in-frame clonotypes and omits some of them. The table records 23,000 or so clones, 90% to 95% of them present only once. The sequencing used unsorted PBMCs, collected 7.6 years after starting antiretroviral therapy. These TCRs come from a woman in her forties with HIV.

The chain employs TRBV29-1 and TRBJ2-3; D is unclear. V was pared by 6 bases and J by 2 bases, with 15 bases between. CDR1 SQVTM and CDR2 ANQGSEA come from the germline V gene. CDR3 size: 14 residues. The CDR3 sequence: CSVPIKRSTDTQYF. As DNA, the CDR3 is TGCAGCGTGCCAATCAAGAGGTCCACAGATACGCAGTATTTT.

The genes are TRBV4-1 and TRBJ1-5; D is unresolved. Germline assignment: CDR1 MGHRA and CDR2 YSYEKL. There are 17 residues in the CDR3. V was pared by 4 bases and J by 1 base, with 17 bases between. CDR3 DNA: TGCGCCAGCAGCCGGATCCCGGGCCGAGGAAGCAATCAGCCCCAGCATTTT. Protein product: CASSRIPGRGSNQPQHF.

The rearrangement joins TRBV6-4 to TRBJ1-5; maybe TRBD1 (6 bases). CDR3 size: 14 residues. V lost 3 bases, J lost 2 bases, and 8 bases lay in between. Germline assignment: CDR1 MRHNA and CDR2 SNTAGT. The CDR3 DNA sequence: TGTGCCAGCAGTGAAGCAGGGGGCAATCAGCCCCAGCATTTT. It is translated as CASSEAGGNQPQHF.

This chain connects TRBV6-5 to TRBJ2-7; 9 bases line up with TRBD1. CDR3 size: 15 residues. Trimming cost V 5 bases and J 5 bases; bases outside gene matches: 10. Germline V gives CDR1 MNHEY, CDR2 SVGAGI. For the CDR3, the DNA is TGTGCCAGCAGTCGAACGGGACAGGGTACCAACGAGCAGTACTTC. Amino acid sequence: CASSRTGQGTNEQYF.

The V gene is TRBV19, the J gene TRBJ1-5, with D possibly matching TRBD1 (5 bases). V was shortened by 5 bases and J by 2 bases, with 13 bases between the two germline ends. The germline CDR1 and CDR2 sequences are LNHDA and SQIVND (reference sequence). The CDR3 sequence is 15 residues long. CDR3 in amino acids: CASSWSREGNQPQHF. Written as DNA, the CDR3 is TGTGCCAGTAGTTGGTCCAGGGAGGGCAATCAGCCCCAGCATTTT.

The V and J genes are TRBV19 and TRBJ1-4; D gene ambiguous. V lost 4 bases to trimming and J lost 4 bases, with 13 bases between them. The CDR3 is 15 residues long. The germline CDR1 and CDR2 sequences are LNHDA and SQIVND (reference sequence). CDR3 DNA: TGTGCCAGTAGTAGTACCGGGCACAGTAATGAAAAACTGTTTTTT. It codes for CASSSTGHSNEKLFF.

This chain uses TRBV30 with TRBJ1-2; D might be TRBD1 (5 bases). The V and J ends lost 5 bases and 7 bases respectively, with 14 bases between them. This CDR3 region has 12 residues. CDR1 GTSNPN and CDR2 SVGIG come from the germline V gene (reference sequence). CDR3 in DNA: TGTGCCTGGGGGACTATATCGGCTGGCTACACCTTC. Its translation: CAWGTISAGYTF.

V usage is TRBV6-6 and J usage is TRBJ1-5; D unresolved. The V gene's germline CDR1 is MNHNY and CDR2 SVGAGI (reference sequence). V lost 2 bases and J 0 bases, leaving 8 bases between the germline ends. The CDR3 has 15 amino acids. CDR3 region: CASSYGVASNQPQHF. CDR3 DNA sequence: TGTGCCAGCAGTTACGGGGTGGCTAGCAATCAGCCCCAGCATTTT.

The chain links TRBV2 to TRBJ2-7; TRBD1 matches at 9 bases. With 6 bases clipped from V and 4 bases from J, the junction kept 4 bases outside the gene matches. This CDR3 comprises 13 residues. Germline CDR1 SNHLY, CDR2 FYNNEI. This CDR3 is CASSGTGNYEQYF. The CDR3 bases are TGTGCCAGCAGCGGGACAGGGAATTACGAGCAGTACTTC.

This clone was detected only once. The chain combines TRBV6-6 with TRBJ2-7; D possibly matches TRBD1 or TRBD2 (5 bases each). CDR1 and CDR2 from the germline V gene are MNHNY and SVGAGI (reference sequence). Trimming took off 2 bases at V and 1 base at J, with 15 bases between the two ends. CDR3 size: 16 residues. CDR3 loop: CASSYGGTMGSYEQYF. Written as DNA, the CDR3 is TGTGCCAGCAGTTACGGTGGGACGATGGGATCCTACGAGCAGTACTTC.

V usage is TRBV4-3 and J usage is TRBJ1-6; D is unresolved. The CDR3 is 14 residues long. CDR1 and CDR2 from the germline V gene are LGHNA and YSLEER. With 4 bases removed from V and 6 bases from J, the gap between germline ends came to 10 bases. CDR3 residues: CASSRQSSNSPLHF. DNA for the CDR3: TGCGCCAGCAGCCGCCAGTCGTCTAATTCACCCCTCCACTTT.

The chain employs TRBV15 and TRBJ1-3, with D unresolved. The CDR3 has 15 residues. From germline, CDR1 is LNHNV and CDR2 YYDKDF (reference sequence). V shed 0 bases and J shed 2 bases, with 8 bases lying between them. CDR3 sequence: CATSRDRLAGNTIYF. The CDR3 region has the DNA TGTGCCACCAGCAGAGATCGCCTTGCTGGAAACACCATATATTTT. The full variable domain, completed using reference TRBV15 and TRBJ1-3, is DAMVIQNPRYQVTQFGKPVTLSCSQTLNHNVMYWYQQKSSQAPKLLFHYYDKDFNNEADTPDNFQSRRPNTSFCFLDIRSPGLGDTAMYLCATSRDRLAGNTIYFGEGSWLTVV.

CDR3 amino acids: CASSATPTNSGNTIYF. For the CDR3, the DNA is TGTGCCAGCAGCGCGACACCGACAAATTCTGGAAACACCATATATTTT. The rearrangement uses TRBV7-2 and TRBJ1-3; D remains ambiguous. The germline V and J ends were trimmed by 5 bases and 1 base, with 15 bases remaining between them. The CDR3 sequence is 16 residues long. Looked up from germline, CDR1 is SGHTA and CDR2 is FQGNSA.

The chain carries TRBV7-9 and TRBJ1-3; D not certain. Trimming removed 5 bases at V and 0 bases at J, with 23 bases between. Germline CDR1 SEHNR, CDR2 FQNEAQ (reference sequence). CDR3 length: 19 residues. CDR3 in DNA: TGTGCCAGCAGCCCAAAGCCGCGTCCGCCCGGAGGCTCTGGAAACACCATATATTTT. Translating it yields CASSPKPRPPGGSGNTIYF.

This rearrangement joins TRBV10-1 to TRBJ1-1; D is unresolved. CDR3 size: 9 residues. V lost 8 bases and J lost 10, with 8 bases in between. The germline V gene has CDR1 WNHNN and CDR2 SYGVQD (reference sequence). CDR3: CASGSRAFF. Written as DNA, the CDR3 is TGCGCCAGCGGATCGAGAGCTTTCTTT.

The genes are TRBV5-6 and TRBJ2-1, with a weak D call TRBD2 (6 bases). V shed 4 bases and J shed 9 bases, with 17 bases lying between them. The CDR3 is 14 residues long. Germline V gene lookup returns CDR1 SGHDT and CDR2 YYEEEE. The CDR3: CASSPGEERGEQFF. DNA for the CDR3: TGTGCCAGCAGCCCGGGGGAGGAAAGGGGTGAGCAGTTCTTC.

The chain joins TRBV6-6 to TRBJ2-3; 7 bases align to TRBD1. CDR3 size: 16 residues. After removal of 6 bases from V and 2 bases from J, the junction contained 11 bases not matched to a gene. In germline, CDR1 is MNHNY, CDR2 SVGAGI (reference sequence). DNA of the CDR3: TGTGCCAGCAGGTCGGACAGGACCATTCTCACAGATACGCAGTATTTT. Translation gives CASRSDRTILTDTQYF.

The chain has TRBV18 and TRBJ1-2, with TRBD1 as a possible D gene (5 bases). From germline, CDR1 is KGHSH and CDR2 LQKENI. The V and J ends lost 3 bases and 3 bases respectively, with 17 bases between them. The CDR3 contains 16 residues. CDR3 region: CASSPIRDWGDYGYTF. The CDR3, as DNA: TGTGCCAGCTCACCGATACGGGACTGGGGGGACTATGGCTACACCTTC.

The chain has TRBV19 and TRBJ1-1; TRBD1 matches 9 bases. The CDR3 has 11 residues. Germline assignment: CDR1 LNHDA and CDR2 SQIVND (reference sequence). Trimming cost V 6 bases and J 8 bases; bases outside gene matches: 1. This CDR3 reads CASSGQGEAFF. The CDR3 DNA is TGTGCCAGTAGCGGACAGGGGGAAGCTTTCTTT.

The CDR3 sequence: CASSMGQNYGYTF. CDR3 coding DNA: TGTGCCAGTAGTATGGGACAGAACTATGGCTACACCTTC. This chain joins TRBV19 and TRBJ1-2; 7 bases are a match to TRBD1. V dropped 3 bases and J dropped 2; count of bases not matched to a gene: 0. Per the germline V gene, CDR1 is LNHDA and CDR2 is SQIVND (reference sequence). The CDR3 extends over 13 amino acids.

DNA for the CDR3: TGCGCCAGCAGCCAAGATCTACCAGGGCATGCAACTAATGAAAAACTGTTTTTT. Translating gives CASSQDLPGHATNEKLFF. The chain has TRBV4-3 and TRBJ1-4; weak D call: TRBD1 (5 bases). Per the germline V gene, CDR1 is LGHNA and CDR2 is YSLEER. V dropped 0 bases and J dropped 0 bases, with 14 bases sitting between them. This CDR3 spans 18 amino acids.

The rearrangement uses TRBV10-3 and TRBJ2-5; D is unresolved. The V end lost 3 bases, the J end lost 5 bases, and 4 bases lay between the germline ends. The CDR3 consists of 11 residues. Per the germline V gene, CDR1 is ENHRY and CDR2 is SYGVKD. As DNA, the CDR3 is TGTGCCATCAGTGATTTGGAGACCCAGTACTTC. It yields the protein CAISDLETQYF.

The V call is TRBV5-6, the J call TRBJ2-7, with D tentatively TRBD1 or TRBD2 (5 bases each). Trimming cost V 1 base and J 4 bases, with 12 bases left between them. This CDR3 is built from 14 residues. CDR1 is SGHDT and CDR2 is YYEEEE in the germline V gene. CDR3 region: CASSLPGPIYEQYF. CDR3 bases: TGTGCCAGCAGCTTGCCGGGACCCATATACGAGCAGTACTTC. The full variable domain, completed using reference TRBV5-6 and TRBJ2-7, is DAGVTQSPTHLIKTRGQQVTLRCSPKSGHDTVSWYQQALGQGPQFIFQYYEEEERQRGNFPDRFSGHQFPNYSSELNVNALLLGDSALYLCASSLPGPIYEQYFGPGTRLTVT.

V is TRBV28 and J is TRBJ1-2; 8 bases map to TRBD1. The CDR3 totals 12 residues. Unmatched junction bases numbered 4, after V lost 8 bases and J lost 5 bases. The germline V gene encodes CDR1 MDHEN and CDR2 SYDVKM. CDR3 DNA: TGTGCCAGCCAGGGGGCTGAATATGGCTACACCTTC. This gives the protein CASQGAEYGYTF.

This chain uses TRBV5-6 with TRBJ1-6, with 8 bases lining up with TRBD1. Germline V gene data show CDR1 as SGHDT and CDR2 as YYEEEE. Unmatched junction bases numbered 4, after V lost 4 bases and J lost 7 bases. The CDR3 runs to 14 residues. The CDR3 loop is CASSGWDRNSPLHF. CDR3 DNA sequence: TGTGCCAGCAGCGGGTGGGACAGGAATTCACCCCTCCACTTT.

The V and J genes are TRBV5-1 and TRBJ1-1, with TRBD1 as a possible D gene (5 bases). The CDR3 runs to 16 residues. V shed 0 bases and J shed 1 base, with 13 bases lying between them. The germline V gene encodes CDR1 SGHRS and CDR2 YFSETQ. Here the CDR3 reads CASSLAGRGENTEAFF. The DNA for the CDR3 is TGCGCCAGCAGCTTGGCCGGAAGGGGAGAGAACACTGAAGCTTTCTTT.

This clone has only one observation. The V gene is TRBV4-3, the J gene TRBJ1-3; D is uncertain. Deletions cut 0 bases from V and 5 bases from J, with 14 bases between. The CDR3 loop spans 16 amino acids. Germline V gene data show CDR1 as LGHNA and CDR2 as YSLEER. CDR3 DNA sequence: TGCGCCAGCAGCCAAGAAATAGCGGCTCCCCGAAACACCATATATTTT. Residues: CASSQEIAAPRNTIYF.

The gene calls are TRBV7-2 and TRBJ2-7, with TRBD2 matching over 13 bases. Per germline, CDR1 SGHTA and CDR2 FQGNSA. J lost 6 bases, V lost 6 bases, and 8 bases had no gene match. CDR3 size: 15 residues. The CDR3 loop reads CASRLTSGGAAEQYF. CDR3 nucleotide sequence: TGTGCCAGCAGACTTACTAGCGGGGGGGCCGCCGAGCAGTACTTC.